These 8 T cell receptor beta chains share one sample of origin, sequenced in a study of blood T cells in healthy people across ages. The authors ran a second PCR of roughly 6 to 12 cycles using a sample-barcoded 5' primer and a J-beta primer mix. TCRdb ran MiXCR on the 5' RACE reads and lists one entry per CDR3 protein. The data contain under 850,000 distinct CDR3 sequences, roughly 34% of them singletons. Sequencing input: blood. All receptors come from a man between 18 and 29 years old in good health.

This clonotype was recorded a few times. This rearrangement joins TRBV6-6 to TRBJ2-3; 12 bases map to TRBD2. The length of the CDR3 is 16 residues. Germline V CDR1 and CDR2: MNHNY, SVGAGI (reference sequence). The V segment lost 2 bases and the J segment 4 bases; nucleotides outside the gene matches: 4. The CDR3 protein is CASSYPSGGAPDTQYF. CDR3 in DNA: TGTGCCAGCAGTTACCCTAGCGGGGGGGCCCCAGATACGCAGTATTTT.

This sequence joins TRBV10-3 and TRBJ1-1, with D perhaps TRBD1 (5 bases). CDR1 and CDR2 (germline): ENHRY, SYGVKD. This CDR3 has 13 amino acids. The V end was cut by 4 bases, the J end by 4 bases, with 10 bases between. Here the CDR3 DNA reads TGTGCCATCAGTGGGTATCAGGGCACTGAAGCTTTCTTT. Its translation is CAISGYQGTEAFF.

This chain joins TRBV7-2 and TRBJ1-2, with D uncertain. V dropped 1 base and J dropped 0 bases, with 9 bases sitting between them. CDR1 and CDR2 (germline): SGHTA, FQGNSA. The CDR3 length is 15 residues. The CDR3 here is CASSLVVGPNYGYTF. The CDR3 nucleotides read TGTGCCAGCAGCTTAGTGGTAGGCCCTAACTATGGCTACACCTTC.

As to this clonotype: This may be a read error, as it is one base from a much larger clone. The chain couples TRBV29-1 to TRBJ2-1, with TRBD1 matching 12 bases. The junction had 8 bases not matched to a gene; V was cut back by 4 bases and J by 10 bases. Looked up from germline, CDR1 is SQVTM and CDR2 is ANQGSEA. CDR3 length: 14 residues. The DNA for the CDR3 is TGCAGCGTTGTAGGGACAGGGGGCTCCTACGAGCAGTTCTTC. Protein product: CSVVGTGGSYEQFF.

The chain combines TRBV4-1 with TRBJ1-1, with D tentatively TRBD1 (5 bases). The germline V and J ends were trimmed by 0 bases and 2 bases, with 16 bases remaining between them. CDR3 size: 17 residues. CDR1 MGHRA and CDR2 YSYEKL come from the germline V gene. CDR3 amino acids: CASSQDSWGSPNTEAFF. Here the CDR3 DNA reads TGCGCCAGCAGCCAAGATAGTTGGGGCAGCCCAAACACTGAAGCTTTCTTT.

V gene TRBV29-1 combines with J gene TRBJ1-2, with TRBD1 as a possible D gene (5 bases). CDR3 length: 15 amino acids. CDR1 SQVTM and CDR2 ANQGSEA come from the germline V gene. Trimming stripped 4 bases from V and 5 bases from J, with 20 bases between. CDR3 in DNA: TGCAGCGTTGCTCGTACCGGGGACGGGAATTATGGCTACACCTTC. Translation: CSVARTGDGNYGYTF.

This clonotype was seen only a few times. This chain links TRBV11-2 with TRBJ2-5; 12 bases line up with TRBD2. V lost 5 bases, J lost 1 base, and 5 bases stayed unmatched. The germline gives CDR1 SGHAT, CDR2 FQNNGV. The CDR3 covers 16 residues. The CDR3 loop reads CASSAGLAGIQETQYF. Written as DNA, the CDR3 is TGTGCCAGCAGCGCCGGACTAGCGGGGATCCAAGAGACCCAGTACTTC.

The chain is built from TRBV6-6 and TRBJ2-7; D might be TRBD1 (5 bases). Trimming pared 0 bases from V and 3 bases from J, leaving 9 bases between. Germline V gene data show CDR1 as MNHNY and CDR2 as SVGAGI (reference sequence). This CDR3 has 14 residues. CDR3: CASSYSGQSYEQYF. The CDR3 DNA follows: TGTGCCAGCAGTTACTCGGGGCAGAGCTACGAGCAGTACTTC.